The 2 T cell receptor beta chains below come from one sample, sequenced in a study of blood T cell repertoires in COVID-19. Profiled with immunoSEQ multiplex PCR; TCRdb holds only in-frame clones, not every one. The table includes approximately 300,000 clones, about nine tenths detected once. What was sequenced was peripheral blood. The receptors originated from a woman in her thirties with COVID-19, enrolled during active disease.

This clone has only one observation. The genes are TRBV7-8 and TRBJ2-7; 7 bases are shared with TRBD1. The CDR3 covers 14 residues. J gave up 3 bases and V 5 bases, and 7 bases lay outside the gene matches. The V gene's germline CDR1 is SGHVS and CDR2 FQNEAQ. This CDR3 reads CASSLDRFFYEQYF. The CDR3 DNA reads TGTGCCAGCAGCCTGGACAGGTTCTTCTACGAGCAGTACTTC.

This clone was detected only once. The V gene is TRBV3-1 (or the pseudogene TRBV3-2), the J gene TRBJ2-4, with D uncertain. The CDR3 totals 13 residues. The germline V gene encodes CDR1 LGHDT and CDR2 YNNKEL (reference sequence). Trimming left V 4 bases short and J 9 bases short, with 13 bases between. CDR3 DNA sequence: TGTGCCAGCAGCCGAGGATACGGAATCATTCAGTACTTC. It is translated as CASSRGYGIIQYF.